The 30 T cell receptor beta chains below come from one sample, sequenced in a study of human T cells and chemical hapten exposure. In TCRdb, the RACE reads were re-called with MiXCR into one record per CDR3 protein. This sample has about 94,000 distinct CDR3 sequences, with about a tenth found just once. Indicated time point: patch test 2, 6 weeks after DPC sensitization. The treatment was: therapeutic diphenylcyclopropenone sensitization with weekly scalp DPC. The source material was whole blood, sampled in connection with sensitization to the hapten diphenylcyclopropenone (DPC). The receptors originated from a woman in her thirties or forties with alopecia areata. Some clones in this sample may be carry-over from other donors' samples.

The V call is TRBV7-6, the J call TRBJ2-2, with D tentatively TRBD1 (6 bases). The germline gives CDR1 SGHVS, CDR2 FNYEAQ. The germline V and J ends were trimmed by 3 bases and 2 bases, with 13 bases remaining between them. This CDR3 region has 16 residues. This chain's CDR3 is CASSFPGTPNTGELFF. CDR3 nucleotide sequence: TGTGCCAGCAGCTTCCCCGGGACACCTAACACCGGGGAGCTGTTTTTT.

J is TRBJ2-1 and V is TRBV28, with 8 bases fitting TRBD1. The germline V gene has CDR1 MDHEN and CDR2 SYDVKM. The CDR3 consists of 15 residues. V was pared by 5 bases and J by 2 bases, with 5 bases of the junction left unmatched. The CDR3 loop is CASSPGGRTYNEQFF. CDR3 sequence (DNA): TGTGCCAGCAGTCCAGGGGGCAGGACCTACAATGAGCAGTTCTTC.

This clonotype was observed many times. The chain is built from TRBV2 and TRBJ2-1, with 10 bases matching TRBD2. The CDR3 sequence is 15 residues long. CDR1 and CDR2 from the germline V gene are SNHLY and FYNNEI. V shed 6 bases and J 2 bases; nucleotides not matched to a gene: 4. The CDR3 sequence: CASRGTSETYNEQFF. The CDR3 DNA reads as TGTGCCAGCAGGGGGACTAGCGAGACCTACAATGAGCAGTTCTTC.

Within the sample, this clonotype is large. This chain joins TRBV28 and TRBJ2-1; no firm D call. This CDR3 comprises 14 residues. Between the trimmed V and J ends, which lost 3 bases and 9 bases, there was a span of 15 bases. In germline, CDR1 is MDHEN, CDR2 SYDVKM. For the CDR3, the DNA is TGTGCCAGCAGTTTTAGGGATTCAAGCCGTGAGCAGTTCTTC. It specifies CASSFRDSSREQFF.

This clonotype has a count of ten or more. The V gene is TRBV12-3 or TRBV12-4, the J gene TRBJ1-1; D may be TRBD1 (6 bases). CDR3 length: 13 amino acids. Trimming left V 5 bases short and J 3 bases short, with 10 bases between. CDR3 in DNA: TGTGCCAGCAGTGTTCGACAGGACACTGAAGCTTTCTTT. This translates into CASSVRQDTEAFF.

The chain combines TRBV28 with TRBJ2-5, with D perhaps matching TRBD1 or TRBD2 (6 bases each). The V end was cut by 2 bases, the J end by 1 base, with 17 bases between. This CDR3 comprises 17 residues. Germline V CDR1 and CDR2: MDHEN, SYDVKM. The CDR3 sequence is CASSLGRGERRQETQYF. The CDR3 coding sequence is TGTGCCAGCAGTTTAGGAAGGGGGGAGCGGCGCCAAGAGACCCAGTACTTC.

This clonotype was counted only a few times. The chain uses TRBV28 and TRBJ2-1; a weak D match, TRBD2 (6 bases). V lost 5 bases and J lost 7, with 24 bases in between. The CDR3 is made up of 17 amino acids. The germline CDR1 and CDR2 sequences are MDHEN and SYDVKM. The CDR3 here is CASSPVIFAGSLNEQFF. The CDR3 coding sequence is TGTGCCAGCAGTCCCGTCATTTTTGCGGGATCTTTAAATGAGCAGTTCTTC. Using reference TRBV28 and TRBJ2-1 for the parts outside the CDR3, the full variable domain is DVKVTQSSRYLVKRTGEKVFLECVQDMDHENMFWYRQDPGLGLRLIYFSYDVKMKEKGDIPEGYSVSREKKERFSLILESASTNQTSMYLCASSPVIFAGSLNEQFFGPGTRLTVL.

This clonotype was detected a few times. The chain joins TRBV29-1 to TRBJ1-1; D is uncertain. V lost 4 bases, J lost 3 bases, and 12 bases lay in between. From germline, CDR1 is SQVTM and CDR2 ANQGSEA. The CDR3 contains 13 residues. Here the CDR3 reads CSVAGQIDTEAFF. The CDR3 coding sequence is TGCAGCGTTGCTGGGCAGATCGACACTGAAGCTTTCTTT.

This clonotype was seen ten or more times. The V call is TRBV6-2 or TRBV6-3, the J call TRBJ1-2; 9 nucleotides align to TRBD1. In germline, CDR1 is MNHEY, CDR2 SVGEGT. With 6 bases clipped from V and 8 bases from J, the junction kept 7 bases outside the gene matches. The CDR3 loop spans 13 amino acids. In DNA, the CDR3 is TGTGCCAGCAGGGCGGGACAGGGCGGCGGCTACACCTTC. Amino acid sequence: CASRAGQGGGYTF.

The chain combines TRBV6-2 or TRBV6-3 with TRBJ2-5; tentatively, D is TRBD1 (6 bases). The germline gives CDR1 MNHEY, CDR2 SVGEGT. The V end lost 7 bases, the J end lost 5 bases, and 14 bases lay between the germline ends. This CDR3 spans 13 amino acids. The CDR3 reads CASTQGREETQYF. The DNA of the CDR3 is TGTGCCAGCACTCAGGGGAGAGAGGAGACCCAGTACTTC.

In its sample, this clonotype was seen a few times. The chain links TRBV9 to TRBJ2-1; D ambiguous. V was trimmed by 0 bases and J by 9 bases, leaving 10 bases between them. The CDR3 sequence is 13 residues long. CDR1 SGDLS and CDR2 YYNGEE come from the germline V gene. The CDR3 DNA is TGTGCCAGCAGCGTAGATTGGGCGACTGAGCAGTTCTTC. Protein: CASSVDWATEQFF.

The chain couples TRBV28 to TRBJ2-5, with 9 bases matching TRBD1. The germline gives CDR1 MDHEN, CDR2 SYDVKM. V gave up 4 bases and J gave up 3 bases; unmatched junction bases: 9. The CDR3 totals 16 residues. The CDR3 coding sequence is TGTGCCAGCAGTTCCCCCCAACAGGGGGCGAAAGAGACCCAGTACTTC. Its translation is CASSSPQQGAKETQYF. Using reference TRBV28 and TRBJ2-5 for the parts outside the CDR3, the full variable domain is DVKVTQSSRYLVKRTGEKVFLECVQDMDHENMFWYRQDPGLGLRLIYFSYDVKMKEKGDIPEGYSVSREKKERFSLILESASTNQTSMYLCASSSPQQGAKETQYFGPGTRLLVL.

This clonotype has only a few counts. The chain has TRBV6-4 and TRBJ2-3; maybe TRBD2 (6 bases). Between the trimmed V and J ends, which lost 6 bases and 3 bases, there was a span of 19 bases. The CDR3 contains 16 residues. Germline lookup yields CDR1 MRHNA and CDR2 SNTAGT. The CDR3 coding sequence is TGTGCCAGCAGCCGGAACGGAGGGGTTTTGACAGATACGCAGTATTTT. This sequence encodes CASSRNGGVLTDTQYF.

The chain couples TRBV18 to TRBJ2-7; the match to TRBD2 covers 8 bases. After removal of 3 bases from V and 3 bases from J, the junction contained 7 bases not matched to a gene. This CDR3 has 15 residues. CDR1 and CDR2 from the germline V gene are KGHSH and LQKENI. The CDR3 spells CASSPVREALYEQYF. CDR3 DNA sequence: TGTGCCAGCTCACCTGTGCGGGAGGCCCTCTACGAGCAGTACTTC. The full variable domain, in which reference TRBV18 and TRBJ2-7 provide the parts outside the CDR3, is NAGVMQNPRHLVRRRGQEARLRCSPMKGHSHVYWYRQLPEEGLKFMVYLQKENIIDESGMPKERFSAEFPKEGPSILRIQQVVRGDSAAYFCASSPVREALYEQYFGPGTRLTVT.

The genes are TRBV28 and TRBJ1-4; tentative D call: TRBD1 (5 bases). The CDR3 runs 14 residues. CDR1 and CDR2 from the germline V gene are MDHEN and SYDVKM. Deletions cut 4 bases from V and 8 bases from J, with 14 bases between. DNA for the CDR3: TGTGCCAGCAGTTCCGGGACCCTTGGGGAAAAACTGTTTTTT. Amino acids: CASSSGTLGEKLFF.

In DNA, the CDR3 is TGTGCCAGCATGGGTCGCGGGAGGGCCGAGGTGCAGTACTTC. Its translation: CASMGRGRAEVQYF. The chain uses TRBV2 and TRBJ2-7; TRBD2 matches 9 bases. This CDR3 has 14 amino acids. V dropped 7 bases and J dropped 9; count of bases not matched to a gene: 13. The germline V gene has CDR1 SNHLY and CDR2 FYNNEI.

The chain combines TRBV2 with TRBJ2-7, with TRBD2 matching over 10 bases. The junction had 7 bases not matched to a gene; V was cut back by 6 bases and J by 2 bases. The CDR3 spans 15 residues. The germline V gene has CDR1 SNHLY and CDR2 FYNNEI. CDR3 DNA: TGTGCCAGCAGGGACTTAGCGGGAGGTGCCTACGAGCAGTACTTC. It is translated as CASRDLAGGAYEQYF. The variable domain in full, completed from reference TRBV2 and TRBJ2-7, reads EPEVTQTPSHQVTQMGQEVILRCVPISNHLYFYWYRQILGQKVEFLVSFYNNEISEKSEIFDDQFSVERPDGSNFTLKIRSTKLEDSAMYFCASRDLAGGAYEQYFGPGTRLTVT.

This clonotype has just a few counts. In nucleotides, the CDR3 is TGTGCCAGCAGGGGACTAGCGGGACGGCAGTTCTTC. It is translated as CASRGLAGRQFF. This chain connects TRBV6-2 or TRBV6-3 to TRBJ2-1; TRBD2 agrees at 13 bases. The CDR3 contains 12 residues. CDR1 is MNHEY and CDR2 is SVGEGT in the germline V gene. The ends lost 6 bases at V and 12 bases at J; junction bases unmatched: 2.

This clonotype was found many times. The chain joins TRBV7-9 to TRBJ2-1, with D unresolved. Germline-derived CDR1 and CDR2 are SEHNR and FQNEAQ (reference sequence). Trimming took 5 bases from V and 10 from J, leaving 15 bases between them. The CDR3 covers 13 residues. The CDR3 spells CASSHSAVREQFF. CDR3 nucleotide sequence: TGTGCCAGCAGCCATAGTGCCGTAAGGGAGCAGTTCTTC.

The chain uses TRBV12-3 or TRBV12-4 and TRBJ2-5; TRBD2 aligns across 9 bases. The CDR3 contains 14 residues. Trimming cost V 4 bases and J 4 bases; bases outside gene matches: 4. CDR3 protein: CASSWREGPETQYF. The DNA for the CDR3 is TGTGCCAGCAGTTGGCGGGAGGGCCCAGAGACCCAGTACTTC.

This clonotype was seen a handful of times. This chain joins TRBV4-3 and TRBJ2-7, with D possibly matching TRBD2 (5 bases). This CDR3 comprises 13 residues. The V end lost 3 bases, the J end lost 2 bases, and 8 bases lay between the germline ends. Germline V gene lookup returns CDR1 LGHNA and CDR2 YSLEER. The CDR3 sequence is CASSQSGPYEQYF. CDR3 DNA sequence: TGCGCCAGCAGCCAGAGCGGACCCTACGAGCAGTACTTC.

Many counts were recorded for this clonotype. This sequence joins TRBV7-3 and TRBJ2-1; 7 bases fit TRBD1. The germline V gene has CDR1 SGHTA and CDR2 FQGTGA. Trimming removed 5 bases from V and 8 bases from J; junction bases left unmatched: 6. The CDR3 runs to 13 residues. This chain's CDR3 is CASSLGQKDEQFF. The CDR3 nucleotides are TGTGCCAGCAGCCTGGGACAGAAAGATGAGCAGTTCTTC.

The chain uses TRBV11-2 and TRBJ2-3; perhaps D is TRBD1 or TRBD2 (5 bases each). CDR3 length equals 16 residues. Per germline, CDR1 SGHAT and CDR2 FQNNGV. The germline V and J ends were trimmed by 0 bases and 2 bases, with 12 bases remaining between them. CDR3 protein: CASSLEGRQTTDTQYF. Written as DNA, the CDR3 is TGTGCCAGCAGCTTAGAGGGGAGACAGACCACAGATACGCAGTATTTT.

This clonotype was seen more than once but under ten times. This chain links TRBV7-2 with TRBJ2-2; D possibly uses TRBD1 or TRBD2 (5 bases each). Looked up from germline, CDR1 is SGHTA and CDR2 is FQGNSA. Trimming pared 10 bases from V and 6 bases from J, leaving 18 bases between. This CDR3 has 14 residues. CDR3: CATQPGRQSGELFF. CDR3 sequence (DNA): TGTGCCACCCAGCCGGGACGTCAGTCCGGGGAGCTGTTTTTT.

This clonotype was counted only a few times. DNA of the CDR3: TGTGCCAGCAGCTTAAGGACTAGCGGAAGTTCCTACGAGCAGTACTTC. Amino acid sequence: CASSLRTSGSSYEQYF. The chain carries TRBV7-6 and TRBJ2-7, with 10 bases that match TRBD2. V gave up 2 bases and J gave up 1 base; unmatched junction bases: 5. The CDR3 is made up of 16 amino acids. Germline V gene lookup returns CDR1 SGHVS and CDR2 FNYEAQ.

This clonotype was seen only a few times. The rearrangement uses TRBV29-1 and TRBJ1-1; 8 positions agree with TRBD1. The CDR3 has 13 residues. The V gene end was trimmed by 4 bases and the J gene end by 5 bases; junction bases not matched to a gene: 6. Germline V gene lookup returns CDR1 SQVTM and CDR2 ANQGSEA. The CDR3 is CSVVTGGTTEAFF. CDR3 in DNA: TGCAGCGTTGTAACAGGGGGGACGACTGAAGCTTTCTTT.

CDR3 nucleotides: TGTGCCAGCTCCCCAGCGGAGAGCTCCTACAATGAGCAGTTCTTC. Its protein product is CASSPAESSYNEQFF. V and J are TRBV6-4 and TRBJ2-1; tentatively, D is TRBD2 (5 bases). CDR3 length: 15 residues. Trimming pared 8 bases from V and 0 bases from J, leaving 14 bases between. Germline V CDR1 and CDR2: MRHNA, SNTAGT.

This clonotype showed up just a few times. The chain employs TRBV29-1 and TRBJ2-2; weak D call: TRBD1 (6 bases). Germline values: CDR1 SQVTM, CDR2 ANQGSEA. Trimming took 4 bases from V and 2 from J, leaving 11 bases between them. The CDR3 loop spans 14 amino acids. CDR3 nucleotide sequence: TGCAGCGTTGTCCAGGGGATCAACACCGGGGAGCTGTTTTTT. This encodes CSVVQGINTGELFF.

This clonotype showed up just a few times. The chain joins TRBV7-8 to TRBJ1-6; D is unresolved. Per the germline V gene, CDR1 is SGHVS and CDR2 is FQNEAQ. This CDR3 has 14 residues. Trimming left V 1 base short and J 8 bases short, with 9 bases between. DNA for the CDR3: TGTGCCAGCAGCTTAGACTGGAGGGATTCACCCCTCCACTTT. It encodes CASSLDWRDSPLHF.

The chain is built from TRBV29-1 and TRBJ2-7; no clear D. The germline V and J ends were trimmed by 6 bases and 6 bases, with 18 bases remaining between them. The CDR3 extends over 13 amino acids. CDR1 is SQVTM, CDR2 ANQGSEA, per germline. The DNA of the CDR3 is TGCAGCGTCACTCCTCCGGGTCGGGTCGAGCAGTACTTC. It yields the protein CSVTPPGRVEQYF.